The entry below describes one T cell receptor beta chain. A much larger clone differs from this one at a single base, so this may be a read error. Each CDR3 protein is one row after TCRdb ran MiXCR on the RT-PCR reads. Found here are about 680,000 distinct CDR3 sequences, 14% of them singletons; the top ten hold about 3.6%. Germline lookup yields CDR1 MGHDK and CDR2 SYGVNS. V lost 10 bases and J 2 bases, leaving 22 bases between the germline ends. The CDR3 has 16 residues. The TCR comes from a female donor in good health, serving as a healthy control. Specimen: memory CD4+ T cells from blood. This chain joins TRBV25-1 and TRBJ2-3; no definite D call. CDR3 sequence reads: CATSPPRVGYTDTQYF. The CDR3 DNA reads TGTGCCACCTCACCCCCCCGTGTCGGGTACACAGATACGCAGTATTTT.